The clone carrying this TCR beta chain is judged medium-sized. The antigen is not known. Amplification of TCR beta CDR3 regions used RNA transcripts. The workflow started with a first-round RT-PCR run with HTBI primers and then moved on to a second-round multiplex PCR. TCRdb redid the calling of the multiplex PCR reads with MiXCR, one entry per CDR3 protein. The table includes 650,000 to 800,000 distinct CDR3 sequences, roughly 41% detected once. The data stem from a study of Graves' ophthalmopathy and Graves' hyperthyroidism. The study's findings and limits: Blood also harbored most expanded thyroid clonotypes above 0.001 frequency. In predicting ophthalmopathy progression, the model reached about 71% sensitivity and under 85% specificity.

Researchers turned away patients with other autoimmune diseases, uncontrolled infections, pregnancy or lactation. Fresh peripheral blood (approximately 10 ml) yielded the PBMCs. Germline V gene lookup returns CDR1 SGHTA and CDR2 FQGNSA. The ends lost 5 bases at V and 2 bases at J; junction bases unmatched: 7. The CDR3 is 15 residues long. This rearrangement joins TRBV7-2 to TRBJ1-2; TRBD1 aligns across 8 bases. This receptor was obtained from an adult man with Graves' ophthalmopathy. The sample consisted of peripheral blood. CDR3 region: CASSTLGQGNYGYTF. CDR3 nucleotides: TGTGCCAGCAGCACACTAGGACAGGGCAACTATGGCTACACCTTC.